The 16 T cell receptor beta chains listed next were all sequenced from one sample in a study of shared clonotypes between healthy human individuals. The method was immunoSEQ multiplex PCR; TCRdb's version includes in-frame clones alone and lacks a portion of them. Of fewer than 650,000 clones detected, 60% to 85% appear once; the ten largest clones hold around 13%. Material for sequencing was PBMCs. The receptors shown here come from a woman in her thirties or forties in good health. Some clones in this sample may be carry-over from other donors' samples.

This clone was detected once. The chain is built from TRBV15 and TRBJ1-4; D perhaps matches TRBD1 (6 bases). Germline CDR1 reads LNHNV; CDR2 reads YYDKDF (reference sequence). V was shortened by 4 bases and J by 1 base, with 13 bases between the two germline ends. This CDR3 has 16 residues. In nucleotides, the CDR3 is TGTGCCACCAGCACCTTATCAGGGGTAACTAATGAAAAACTGTTTTTT. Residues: CATSTLSGVTNEKLFF.

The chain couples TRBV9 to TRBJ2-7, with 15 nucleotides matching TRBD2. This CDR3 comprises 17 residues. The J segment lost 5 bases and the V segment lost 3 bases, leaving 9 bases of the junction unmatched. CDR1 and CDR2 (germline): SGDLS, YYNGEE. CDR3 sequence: CASSGGLAGGRAHEQYF. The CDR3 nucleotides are TGTGCCAGCAGCGGCGGACTAGCGGGAGGGCGGGCCCACGAGCAGTACTTC.

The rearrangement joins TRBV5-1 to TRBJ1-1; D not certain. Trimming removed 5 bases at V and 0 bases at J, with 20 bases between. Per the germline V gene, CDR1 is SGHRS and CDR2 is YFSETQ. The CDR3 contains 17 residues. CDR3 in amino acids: CASRFGSVLGMNTEAFF. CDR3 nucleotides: TGCGCCAGCAGATTTGGCAGCGTACTCGGAATGAACACTGAAGCTTTCTTT.

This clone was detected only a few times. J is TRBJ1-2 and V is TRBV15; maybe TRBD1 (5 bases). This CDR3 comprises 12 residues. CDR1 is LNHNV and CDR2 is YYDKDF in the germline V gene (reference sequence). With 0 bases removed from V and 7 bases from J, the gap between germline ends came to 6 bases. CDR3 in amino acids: CATSRDRVGYTF. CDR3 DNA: TGTGCCACCAGCAGAGACAGGGTTGGCTACACCTTC.

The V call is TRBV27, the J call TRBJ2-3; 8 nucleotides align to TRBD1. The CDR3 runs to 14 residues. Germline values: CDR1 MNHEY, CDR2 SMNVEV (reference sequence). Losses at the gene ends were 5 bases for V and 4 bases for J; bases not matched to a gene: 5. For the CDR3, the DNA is TGTGCCAGCAGTCAGAGGACAGGGCCAGATACGCAGTATTTT. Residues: CASSQRTGPDTQYF.

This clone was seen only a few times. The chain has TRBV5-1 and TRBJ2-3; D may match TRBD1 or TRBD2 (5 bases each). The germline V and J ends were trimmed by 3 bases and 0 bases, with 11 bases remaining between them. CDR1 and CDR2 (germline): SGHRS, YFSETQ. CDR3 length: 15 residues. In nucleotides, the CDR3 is TGCGCCAGCAGCTGGAAGGGACCCAGCACAGATACGCAGTATTTT. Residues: CASSWKGPSTDTQYF.

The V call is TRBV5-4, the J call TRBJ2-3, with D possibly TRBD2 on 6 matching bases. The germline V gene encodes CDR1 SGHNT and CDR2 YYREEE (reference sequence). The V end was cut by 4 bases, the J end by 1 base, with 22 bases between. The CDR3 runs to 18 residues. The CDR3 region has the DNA TGTGCCAGCAGCACCGTGGGGTATAGCGGAAGGGGCACAGATACGCAGTATTTT. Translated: CASSTVGYSGRGTDTQYF.

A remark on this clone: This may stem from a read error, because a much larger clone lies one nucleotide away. CDR3 loop: CASGLAGGGQETQYF. The CDR3, as DNA: TGTGCCAGCGGCCTAGCGGGAGGGGGGCAAGAGACCCAGTACTTC. The rearrangement joins TRBV7-7 to TRBJ2-5; 12 positions match TRBD2. The germline V gene encodes CDR1 SSHAT and CDR2 FNYEAQ (reference sequence). V was pared by 8 bases and J by 2 bases, with 6 bases of the junction left unmatched. The CDR3 has 15 amino acids.

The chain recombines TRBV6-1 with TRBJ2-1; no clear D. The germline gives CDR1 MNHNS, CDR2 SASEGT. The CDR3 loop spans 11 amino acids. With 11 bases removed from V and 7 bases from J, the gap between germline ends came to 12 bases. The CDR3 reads CACAEVNEQFF. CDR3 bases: TGTGCCTGCGCAGAGGTGAATGAGCAGTTCTTC.

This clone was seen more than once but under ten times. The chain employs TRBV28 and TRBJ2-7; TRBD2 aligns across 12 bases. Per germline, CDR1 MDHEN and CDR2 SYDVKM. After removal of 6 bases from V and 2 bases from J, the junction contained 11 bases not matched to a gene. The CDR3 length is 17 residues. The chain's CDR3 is CASSPRTSGTLPYEQYF. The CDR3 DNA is TGTGCCAGCAGCCCCCGGACTAGCGGGACCCTGCCCTACGAGCAGTACTTC.

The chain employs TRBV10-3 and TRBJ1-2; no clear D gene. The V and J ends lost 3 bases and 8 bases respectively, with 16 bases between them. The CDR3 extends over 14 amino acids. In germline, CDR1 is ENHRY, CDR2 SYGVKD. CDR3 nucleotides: TGTGCCATCAGTGACCCGGGCAGCCGGAGCGGCTACACCTTC. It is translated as CAISDPGSRSGYTF.

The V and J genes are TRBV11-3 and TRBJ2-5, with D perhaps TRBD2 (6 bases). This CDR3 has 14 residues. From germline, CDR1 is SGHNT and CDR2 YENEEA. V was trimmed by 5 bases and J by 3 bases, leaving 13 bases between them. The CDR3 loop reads CASSATGAEETQYF. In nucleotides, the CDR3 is TGTGCCAGCAGCGCAACGGGAGCGGAAGAGACCCAGTACTTC.

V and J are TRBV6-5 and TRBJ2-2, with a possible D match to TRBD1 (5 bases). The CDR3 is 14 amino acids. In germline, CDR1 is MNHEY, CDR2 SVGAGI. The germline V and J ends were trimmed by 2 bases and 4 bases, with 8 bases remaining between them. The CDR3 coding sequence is TGTGCCAGCAGTTACAGGGGCGGCACCGGGGAGCTGTTTTTT. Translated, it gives CASSYRGGTGELFF.

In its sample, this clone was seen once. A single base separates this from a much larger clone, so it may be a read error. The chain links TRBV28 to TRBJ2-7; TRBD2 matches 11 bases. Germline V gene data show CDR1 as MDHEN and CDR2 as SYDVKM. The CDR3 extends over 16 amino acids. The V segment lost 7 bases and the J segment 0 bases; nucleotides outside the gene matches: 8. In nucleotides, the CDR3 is TGTGCCAGCATAGGTAGCGGGAGGGCGGGCTCCTACGAGCAGTACTTC. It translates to CASIGSGRAGSYEQYF.

In nucleotides, the CDR3 is TGTGCCTGGAGGGACAGGGGGAAGAACTATGGCTACACCTTC. Its protein product is CAWRDRGKNYGYTF. The genes are TRBV30 and TRBJ1-2; 10 nucleotides line up with TRBD1. The CDR3 is 14 amino acids. CDR1 GTSNPN and CDR2 SVGIG come from the germline V gene (reference sequence). The V and J ends lost 3 bases and 2 bases, in that order; junction bases with no gene match: 3. Full variable domain (outside the CDR3, taken from reference TRBV30 and TRBJ1-2): SQTIHQWPATLVQPVGSPLSLECTVEGTSNPNLYWYRQAAGRGLQLLFYSVGIGQISSEVPQNLSASRPQDRQFILSSKKLLLSDSGFYLCAWRDRGKNYGYTFGSGTRLTVV.

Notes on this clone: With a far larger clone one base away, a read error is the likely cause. The CDR3 DNA sequence: TGTGCCAGCCTCACAGGGGGCGCGGAGACCCAGCACTTC. Encoded protein: CASLTGGAETQHF. This chain links TRBV6-1 with TRBJ2-5; 9 nucleotides line up with TRBD1. The CDR3 extends over 13 amino acids. The germline V gene encodes CDR1 MNHNS and CDR2 SASEGT.